This T cell receptor (beta chain) was observed in a study of cytomegalovirus exposure and HLA in healthy donors. Background on the study: The 120 or so validation repertoires used the same platform as the approximately 700 first-cohort repertoires (as reported by a later analysis).

Germline V gene sequence: CDR1 SEHNR, CDR2 FQNEAQ (reference sequence). The CDR3 contains 15 residues. V lost 0 bases to trimming and J lost 6 bases; unmatched junction nucleotides: 1. A note on this clone: Its antigen is unknown.

TCRdb keeps only in-frame clones here, not all; method: immunoSEQ multiplex PCR. In the table there are 100,000 to 120,000 clones, approximately 86% of which are singletons. Study-level results: In vitro assays verified that three CMV-associated chains recognized CMV antigens specifically.

The rearrangement joins TRBV7-9 to TRBJ1-5; 11 bases align to TRBD1. The sample comprised PBMCs. The receptor was isolated from a woman between 18 and 30 years old in good health and CMV-seropositive. The CDR3 nucleotides read TGTGCCAGCAGCTTAGCCGGACAGGGGGCTCAGCCCCAGCATTTT. This encodes CASSLAGQGAQPQHF.